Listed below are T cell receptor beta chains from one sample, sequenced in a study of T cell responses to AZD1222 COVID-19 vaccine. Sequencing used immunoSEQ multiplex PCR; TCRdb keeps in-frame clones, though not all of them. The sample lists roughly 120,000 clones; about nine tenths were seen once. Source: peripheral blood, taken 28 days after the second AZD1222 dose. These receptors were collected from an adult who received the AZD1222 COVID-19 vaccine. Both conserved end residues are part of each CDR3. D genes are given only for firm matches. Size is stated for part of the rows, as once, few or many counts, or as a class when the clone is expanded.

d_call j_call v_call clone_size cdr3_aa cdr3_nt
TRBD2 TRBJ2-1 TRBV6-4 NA CASSDLAGEVEQFF TGTGCCAGCAGTGATTTAGCGGGGGAGGTTGAGCAGTTCTTC
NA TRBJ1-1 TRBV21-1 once CASSTSRHRPYPNTEAFF TGTGCCAGCAGCACTTCCCGACACCGACCTTACCCGAACACTGAAGCTTTCTTT
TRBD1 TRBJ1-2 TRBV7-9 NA CASSDSNRGLNGYTF TGTGCCAGCAGCGATAGCAACAGGGGGCTAAATGGCTACACCTTC
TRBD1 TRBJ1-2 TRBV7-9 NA CASSPRQGAYGYTF TGTGCCAGCAGCCCCAGACAGGGGGCCTATGGCTACACCTTC
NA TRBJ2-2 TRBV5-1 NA CASSFARAANTGELFF TGCGCCAGCAGCTTTGCCCGGGCCGCGAACACCGGGGAGCTGTTTTTT
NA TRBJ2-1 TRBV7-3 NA CASSQNPNRDEQFF TGTGCCAGCAGCCAAAACCCTAATAGGGATGAGCAGTTCTTC
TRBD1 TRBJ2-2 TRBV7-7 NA CASSTTGERSGELFF TGTGCTAGCAGCACGACAGGGGAACGGTCCGGGGAGCTGTTTTTT
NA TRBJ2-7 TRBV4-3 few CASSQDWGARYEQYF TGCGCCAGCAGCCAAGATTGGGGAGCTCGCTACGAGCAGTACTTC
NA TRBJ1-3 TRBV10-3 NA CAISDLSRDTIYF TGTGCCATCAGTGATCTCTCCCGGGACACCATATATTTT
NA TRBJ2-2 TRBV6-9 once CASRDRAGTGELFF TGTGCCAGCCGAGACCGAGCTGGTACCGGGGAGCTGTTTTTT
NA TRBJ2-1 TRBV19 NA CASSIPNNEQFF TGTGCCAGTAGTATACCAAACAATGAGCAGTTCTTC
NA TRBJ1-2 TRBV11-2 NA CASSLGRGAYGYTF TGTGCCAGCAGTCTAGGCAGGGGAGCGTATGGCTACACCTTC
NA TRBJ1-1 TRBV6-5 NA CASSYSAQLNTEAFF TGTGCCAGCAGTTACTCAGCACAGTTAAACACTGAAGCTTTCTTT
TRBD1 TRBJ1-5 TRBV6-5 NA CASSGQGAGNQPQHF TGTGCCAGCAGCGGACAGGGGGCGGGGAATCAGCCCCAGCATTTT
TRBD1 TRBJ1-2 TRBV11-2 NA CASSPRPLQGTMNYGYTF TGTGCCAGCAGCCCCCGCCCTTTACAGGGGACGATGAACTATGGCTACACCTTC
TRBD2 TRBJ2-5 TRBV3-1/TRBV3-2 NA CASSPREGETQYF TGTGCCAGCAGCCCTCGGGAGGGGGAGACCCAGTACTTC
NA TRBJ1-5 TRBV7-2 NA CASSLGWRLGLPQHF TGTGCCAGCAGCTTAGGTTGGAGACTTGGTCTGCCCCAGCATTTT
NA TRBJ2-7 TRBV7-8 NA CASSLAGAGISYEQYF TGTGCCAGCAGCTTAGCGGGGGCAGGGATAAGCTACGAGCAGTACTTC
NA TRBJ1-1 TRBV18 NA CASSPLRGVNTEAFF TGTGCCAGCTCACCCCTCAGGGGTGTGAACACTGAAGCTTTCTTT
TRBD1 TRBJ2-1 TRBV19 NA CASSPGQGASNEQFF TGTGCCAGTAGTCCAGGACAGGGGGCCAGCAATGAGCAGTTCTTC
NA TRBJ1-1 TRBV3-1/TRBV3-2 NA CASSQAPTVGSTEAFF TGTGCCAGCAGCCAAGCCCCGACTGTCGGATCCACTGAAGCTTTCTTT
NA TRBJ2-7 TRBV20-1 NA CSATLTSEQYF TGCAGTGCTACTCTTACGAGCGAGCAGTACTTC
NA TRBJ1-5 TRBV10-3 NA CAISDSLSNQPQHF TGTGCCATCAGTGACAGTCTTAGCAATCAGCCCCAGCATTTT
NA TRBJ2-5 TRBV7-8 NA CASSLDGGTQETQYF TGTGCCAGCAGCTTAGATGGGGGGACCCAAGAGACCCAGTACTTC
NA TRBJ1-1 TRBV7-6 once CASSLGGHLNTEAFF TGTGCCAGCAGCTTAGGAGGGCATTTGAACACTGAAGCTTTCTTT
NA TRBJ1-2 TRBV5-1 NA CASSPVQGWTNGYTF TGTGCCAGCAGCCCCGTGCAGGGCTGGACCAATGGCTACACCTTC
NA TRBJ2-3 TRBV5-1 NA CASSLVVATDTQYF TGCGCCAGCAGCTTGGTAGTGGCCACAGATACGCAGTATTTT
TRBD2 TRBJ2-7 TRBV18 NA CASSPATPAGEQYF TGTGCCAGCTCACCAGCGACCCCAGCGGGGGAGCAGTACTTC
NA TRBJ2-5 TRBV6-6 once CASSFQHQETQYF TGTGCCAGCAGTTTTCAGCACCAAGAGACCCAGTACTTC
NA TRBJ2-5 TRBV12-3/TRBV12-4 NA CASRRGETQYF TGTGCCAGCCGCAGAGGAGAGACCCAGTACTTC
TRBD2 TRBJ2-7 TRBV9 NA CASSAPPGTSSVNEQYF TGTGCCAGCAGCGCACCCCCGGGGACTAGCAGTGTCAACGAGCAGTACTTC
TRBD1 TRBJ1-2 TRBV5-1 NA CASSAPGQGSGTF TGCGCCAGCAGCGCTCCGGGACAGGGGTCTGGCACCTTC
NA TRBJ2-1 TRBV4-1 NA CASSQEYSEQFF TGCGCCAGCAGCCAAGAGTACAGTGAGCAGTTCTTC
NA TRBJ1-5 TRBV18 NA CASSPTSRDQPQHF TGTGCCAGCTCGCCGACAAGCCGCGATCAGCCCCAGCATTTT
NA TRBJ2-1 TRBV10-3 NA CAISESRGGSYNEQFF TGTGCCATCAGTGAGTCGAGGGGGGGCTCCTACAATGAGCAGTTCTTC
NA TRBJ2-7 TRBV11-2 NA CASSLASNEQYF TGTGCCAGCAGCTTAGCTAGCAACGAGCAGTACTTC
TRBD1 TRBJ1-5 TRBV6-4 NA CASRNRDRGNQPQHF TGTGCCAGCAGAAACCGGGACAGGGGCAATCAGCCCCAGCATTTT
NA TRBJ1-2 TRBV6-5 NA CATRGAGDGYTF TGCGCTACTAGGGGAGCCGGGGATGGCTACACCTTC
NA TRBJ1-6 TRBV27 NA CASSSRPLQGNSPLHF TGTGCCAGCAGTTCCCGGCCCCTACAGGGTAATTCACCCCTCCACTTT
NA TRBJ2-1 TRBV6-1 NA CASSEPGGASFNEQFF TGTGCCAGCAGTGAACCTGGGGGGGCCTCTTTCAATGAGCAGTTCTTC